These 12 T cell receptor beta chains came from one sample sequenced in a study of CD8+ T cells in alopecia areata. Sequencing templates came from extracted RNA that was reverse transcribed into cDNA. Some clones are missing from TCRdb's copy, which holds only in-frame ones; the method was immunoSEQ multiplex PCR. The sample consists of approximately 150,000 clones, approximately 52% of them appearing once. Treatment: oral pan-JAK inhibitor, 5-10 mg twice daily. The sample in question was CD4+ T cells sorted from blood, obtained between weeks 55 and 65, from a patient treated with tofacitinib. Receptors were obtained from a human donor with alopecia areata.

This sequence joins TRBV9 and TRBJ2-7, with TRBD1 as a possible D gene (5 bases). The germline CDR1 and CDR2 sequences are SGDLS and YYNGEE. This CDR3 has 14 amino acids. With 4 bases removed from V and 0 bases from J, the gap between germline ends came to 11 bases. The CDR3 bases are TGTGCCAGCAGCCCAAGAAGGGGCTCCTACGAGCAGTACTTC. Amino acids: CASSPRRGSYEQYF.

The table lists this clone with a few counts. The chain joins TRBV6-1 to TRBJ1-6, with D unclear. V gave up 6 bases and J gave up 9 bases, with 12 bases separating them. Germline lookup yields CDR1 MNHNS and CDR2 SASEGT. This CDR3 spans 13 amino acids. The CDR3 coding sequence is TGTGCCAGCAGGTCCGGAGGCTTTTCACCCCTCCACTTT. It yields the protein CASRSGGFSPLHF.

The chain employs TRBV27 and TRBJ1-5; D is perhaps TRBD1 (5 bases). The CDR3 loop spans 20 amino acids. The V gene's germline CDR1 is MNHEY and CDR2 SMNVEV (reference sequence). Trimming left V 5 bases short and J 0 bases short, with 26 bases between. CDR3 loop: CASSRFSPDGAYGSNQPQHF. For the CDR3, the DNA is TGTGCCAGCAGTCGATTTTCCCCGGACGGGGCGTATGGTAGCAATCAGCCCCAGCATTTT.

The CDR3 DNA follows: TGCGCCAGCAGCTTGATCCCAGGGAACTACGAGCAGTACTTC. Its translation is CASSLIPGNYEQYF. The chain is built from TRBV5-1 and TRBJ2-7; tentatively, D is TRBD1 (5 bases). Germline V lookup: CDR1 SGHRS, CDR2 YFSETQ. This CDR3 has 14 amino acids. V was pared by 1 base and J by 3 bases, with 11 bases between.

The chain recombines TRBV4-2 with TRBJ1-6; D call uncertain. The CDR3 loop spans 14 amino acids. V dropped 2 bases and J dropped 9 bases, with 11 bases sitting between them. CDR1 LGHNA and CDR2 YNFKEQ come from the germline V gene. CDR3 loop: CASSQLGEGSPLHF. The CDR3 DNA is TGTGCCAGCAGCCAACTGGGTGAGGGTTCACCCCTCCACTTT.

The genes are TRBV29-1 and TRBJ2-1; the match to TRBD1 covers 12 bases. This CDR3 spans 15 amino acids. V lost 7 bases to trimming and J lost 8 bases; unmatched junction nucleotides: 12. From germline, CDR1 is SQVTM and CDR2 ANQGSEA. This CDR3 reads CSAPGTGTGGDEQFF. The CDR3 nucleotides read TGCAGCGCTCCCGGCACCGGGACAGGGGGCGATGAGCAGTTCTTC.

The sample holds a few counts of this clone. The chain couples TRBV5-1 to TRBJ1-3; no definite D call. This CDR3 is built from 15 residues. Between the trimmed V and J ends, which lost 0 bases and 2 bases, there was a span of 9 bases. In germline, CDR1 is SGHRS, CDR2 YFSETQ. CDR3 loop: CASSLDDIAGNTIYF. CDR3 DNA sequence: TGCGCCAGCAGCTTGGATGACATAGCTGGAAACACCATATATTTT. Using reference TRBV5-1 and TRBJ1-3 for the parts outside the CDR3, the full variable domain is KAGVTQTPRYLIKTRGQQVTLSCSPISGHRSVSWYQQTPGQGLQFLFEYFSETQRNKGNFPGRFSGRQFSNSRSEMNVSTLELGDSALYLCASSLDDIAGNTIYFGEGSWLTVV.

The chain is built from TRBV6-6 and TRBJ2-3; TRBD2 aligns across 7 bases. The CDR3 sequence is 14 residues long. The germline V gene has CDR1 MNHNY and CDR2 SVGAGI (reference sequence). V lost 6 bases, J lost 4 bases, and 7 bases stayed unmatched. The chain's CDR3 is CASRPGLVSDTQYF. The CDR3 bases are TGTGCCAGCAGACCCGGACTAGTTTCAGATACGCAGTATTTT.

This chain joins TRBV30 and TRBJ1-1; unclear D gene. V was pared by 0 bases and J by 9 bases, with 8 bases between. This CDR3 spans 11 amino acids. From germline, CDR1 is GTSNPN and CDR2 SVGIG (reference sequence). CDR3 coding DNA: TGTGCCTGGAGTGTAACGGGAAAAGCTTTCTTT. This gives the protein CAWSVTGKAFF.

This chain uses TRBV9 with TRBJ2-3, with D hard to call. Per the germline V gene, CDR1 is SGDLS and CDR2 is YYNGEE. CDR3 length equals 16 residues. Trimming pared 0 bases from V and 10 bases from J, leaving 21 bases between. The CDR3 protein is CASSVVFLGATVAQYF. The CDR3 DNA follows: TGTGCCAGCAGCGTAGTCTTCCTCGGAGCCACAGTGGCGCAGTATTTT.

This clone has at least ten counts. The rearrangement joins TRBV5-8 to TRBJ2-3, with D hard to call. CDR3 length: 11 residues. Trimming took 2 bases from V and 8 from J, leaving 6 bases between them. Germline V gene lookup returns CDR1 SGHTS and CDR2 YDEGEE. The CDR3 sequence: CASSFKGTQYF. In DNA form, the CDR3 reads TGTGCCAGCAGCTTTAAGGGTACGCAGTATTTT. Variable domain in full (rest from reference TRBV5-8 and TRBJ2-3): EAGVTQSPTHLIKTRGQQATLRCSPISGHTSVYWYQQALGLGLQFLLWYDEGEERNRGNFPPRFSGRQFPNYSSELNVNALELEDSALYLCASSFKGTQYFGPGTRLTVL.

This clone was seen only once. The chain couples TRBV6-5 to TRBJ1-1, with no clear D. This CDR3 spans 14 amino acids. Between the trimmed V and J ends, which lost 6 bases and 1 base, there was a span of 12 bases. CDR1 is MNHEY and CDR2 is SVGAGI in the germline V gene. The CDR3 reads CASSFGIGNTEAFF. DNA of the CDR3: TGTGCCAGCAGCTTCGGTATAGGGAACACTGAAGCTTTCTTT.